A selection of T cell receptor beta chains follows, all from one sample in a study of blood T cell repertoires in COVID-19. Only in-frame clones appear in the TCRdb table, and some are missing; sequencing was by immunoSEQ multiplex PCR. This table has roughly 350,000 clones, 91% appearing once. Sequenced sample: peripheral blood. These receptors all stem from a woman between 18 and 29 years old who had recovered from COVID-19. The CDR3 runs from the conserved cysteine through the conserved F or W. The D gene is left open where the match is weak. Rows give clone size only sometimes, using once, few, many, or a class for an expanded clone.

clone size	V gene	J gene	D gene	CDR3 DNA	CDR3 protein
.	TRBV27	TRBJ2-2	.	TGTGCCAGCAGTTTATCTTGGGGCAGGGCGAACACCGGGGAGCTGTTTTTT	CASSLSWGRANTGELFF
.	TRBV9	TRBJ2-3	TRBD2	TGTGCCAGCAGCGAGCGGGAGGGCCGGACAGATACGCAGTATTTT	CASSEREGRTDTQYF
.	TRBV19	TRBJ1-4	.	TGTGCCAGTACCCCTGGGGCGGGGGGCGGAGGACGTTTCTGGAAACTGTTTTTT	CASTPGAGGGGRFWKLFF
once	TRBV11-2	TRBJ2-1	.	TGTGCCAGCAGCTTAGTAGCCACTGAGCAGTTCTTC	CASSLVATEQFF
.	TRBV7-9	TRBJ1-1	.	TGTGCCAGCAGCGAGGGTTGGGGGCATGAAGCTTTCTTT	CASSEGWGHEAFF
.	TRBV15	TRBJ1-2	.	TGTGCCACCAGCAGCCGACCAAGGGGCGGCTATGGCTACACCTTC	CATSSRPRGGYGYTF
.	TRBV10-3	TRBJ2-3	.	TGTGCCACCGGGAGCACAGATACGCAGTATTTT	CATGSTDTQYF
.	TRBV7-2	TRBJ1-1	TRBD1	TGTGCCAGCAGCTTAGGGCTGACAGGGGGAAACCCCATGAACACTGAAGCTTTCTTT	CASSLGLTGGNPMNTEAFF
.	TRBV5-4	TRBJ2-5	TRBD2	TGTGCCAGCAGCTTCCCTAGCGGGAGAGTGGAAGAGACCCAGTACTTC	CASSFPSGRVEETQYF
.	TRBV6-5	TRBJ1-1	.	TGTGCCAGCAGTTATCGGAGCAACACTGAAGCTTTCTTT	CASSYRSNTEAFF
.	TRBV5-1	TRBJ2-5	TRBD1	TGCGCCAGCAGCCATGGACAGGGAGGCATTGTGACCCAGTACTTC	CASSHGQGGIVTQYF
few	TRBV6-5	TRBJ1-6	.	TGTGCCAGTGGGAGGAGGGTTGATTCACCCCTCCACTTT	CASGRRVDSPLHF
once	TRBV19	TRBJ1-3	TRBD1	TGTGCCAGTAGTACAGGGGGGACCTCTGGAAACACCATATATTTT	CASSTGGTSGNTIYF
.	TRBV7-2	TRBJ2-2	TRBD2	TGTGCCAGCAGCTCCACTAGCGGGAGTATCGGGGAGCTGTTTTTT	CASSSTSGSIGELFF
once	TRBV30	TRBJ2-1	.	TGTGCCTGGAGTGTCGCGCCCATAAACAATGAGCAGTTCTTC	CAWSVAPINNEQFF
.	TRBV30	TRBJ1-4	.	TGTGCCTGGGCCCGGGATAATAATGAAAAACTGTTTTTT	CAWARDNNEKLFF
.	TRBV7-2	TRBJ1-2	.	TGTGCCAGCAGCTTAGCCATAGGGGACTATGGCTACACCTTC	CASSLAIGDYGYTF
.	TRBV5-1	TRBJ2-1	TRBD2	TGCGCCAGCAAAGCGGGAGGGCCGGATGAGCAGTTCTTC	CASKAGGPDEQFF
.	TRBV7-2	TRBJ2-6	.	TGTGCCAGCAGTTCTGACAACGGGGCCAACGTCCTGACTTTC	CASSSDNGANVLTF
once	TRBV10-3	TRBJ2-1	.	TGTGCCATCAGTGAGTCGCGGGAAATCTCCTACAATGAGCAGTTCTTC	CAISESREISYNEQFF
.	TRBV5-4	TRBJ1-2	TRBD1	TGTGCCAGCAGCTTGGCCCGGACAGGGGTTTCGCTCTATGGCTACACCTTC	CASSLARTGVSLYGYTF
.	TRBV12-5	TRBJ2-4	.	TGTGCTAGTTCAGGGGCTCCCGAATCGAAAATTCAGTACTTC	CASSGAPESKIQYF
.	TRBV6-5	TRBJ2-5	.	TGTGCCAGCAGGACGACGGGAGCGGAGACCCAGTACTTC	CASRTTGAETQYF
.	TRBV7-7	TRBJ2-5	TRBD2	TGTGCCAGCAGCATACAGGGCAGCGGACTAGCGGGGGGGGATCGTGAGACCCAGTACTTC	CASSIQGSGLAGGDRETQYF
.	TRBV6-2/TRBV6-3	TRBJ2-3	.	TGTGCCAGCAGTTACAATAGCGACGACACAGATACGCAGTATTTT	CASSYNSDDTDTQYF
.	TRBV13	TRBJ1-1	.	TGTGCCAGCTGCCCCTGGGAGGGCACTGAAGCTTTCTTT	CASCPWEGTEAFF
.	TRBV7-8	TRBJ2-4	.	TGTGCCAGCAGCATGGAACAGGGAGCCAAAAACATTCAGTACTTC	CASSMEQGAKNIQYF
.	TRBV15	TRBJ1-5	.	TGTGCCACCAGCAGAGACCTCCCGGGGCCCCAGCATTTT	CATSRDLPGPQHF